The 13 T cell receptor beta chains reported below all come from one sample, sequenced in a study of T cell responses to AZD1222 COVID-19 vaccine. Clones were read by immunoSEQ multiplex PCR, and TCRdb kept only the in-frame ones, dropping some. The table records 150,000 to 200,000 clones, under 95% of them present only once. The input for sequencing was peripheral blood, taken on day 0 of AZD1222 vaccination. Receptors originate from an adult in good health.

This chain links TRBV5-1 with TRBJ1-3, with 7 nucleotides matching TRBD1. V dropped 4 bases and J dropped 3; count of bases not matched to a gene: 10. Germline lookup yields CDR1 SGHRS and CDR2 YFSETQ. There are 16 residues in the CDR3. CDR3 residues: CASSREGQQYGNTIYF. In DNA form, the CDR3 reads TGCGCCAGCAGCCGGGAGGGACAGCAATATGGAAACACCATATATTTT.

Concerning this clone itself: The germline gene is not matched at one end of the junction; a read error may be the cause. The chain's CDR3 is CASSYSGQGYDSPLHF. The CDR3 DNA follows: TGTGCCAGCAGTTACTCCGGACAGGGCTATGATTCACCCCTCCACTTT. The chain couples TRBV6-5 to TRBJ1-6; 8 bases line up with TRBD1. This CDR3 has 16 amino acids. Germline V gene lookup returns CDR1 MNHEY and CDR2 SVGAGI.

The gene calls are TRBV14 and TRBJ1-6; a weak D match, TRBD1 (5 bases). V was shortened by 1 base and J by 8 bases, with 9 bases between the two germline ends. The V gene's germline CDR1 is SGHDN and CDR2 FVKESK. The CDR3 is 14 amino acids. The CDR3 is CASSQVRQYSPLHF. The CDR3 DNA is TGTGCCAGCAGCCAAGTACGACAGTATTCACCCCTCCACTTT.

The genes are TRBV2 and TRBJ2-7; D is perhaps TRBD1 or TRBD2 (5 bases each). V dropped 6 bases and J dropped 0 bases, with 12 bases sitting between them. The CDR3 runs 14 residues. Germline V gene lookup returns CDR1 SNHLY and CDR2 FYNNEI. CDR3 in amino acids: CASRGPISSYEQYF. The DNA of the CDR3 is TGTGCCAGCAGGGGACCGATAAGCTCCTACGAGCAGTACTTC.

This CDR3 reads CASSLTPGTPSSYEQYF. The DNA of the CDR3 is TGTGCCAGCAGCTTAACCCCCGGGACCCCGAGCTCCTACGAGCAGTACTTC. The genes are TRBV7-9 and TRBJ2-7; D assignment may be TRBD1 or TRBD2 (5 bases each). There are 17 residues in the CDR3. Trimming pared 2 bases from V and 0 bases from J, leaving 17 bases between. Per germline, CDR1 SEHNR and CDR2 FQNEAQ (reference sequence).

CDR3 DNA sequence: TGTGCCAGTAGTATTACGCGGAGCGCCTACAATGAGCAGTTCTTC. Protein: CASSITRSAYNEQFF. The genes are TRBV19 and TRBJ2-1; D gene unclear. Trimming shortened V by 3 bases and J by 2 bases, and 11 bases separated the two germline ends. Per the germline V gene, CDR1 is LNHDA and CDR2 is SQIVND (reference sequence). The CDR3 runs 15 residues.

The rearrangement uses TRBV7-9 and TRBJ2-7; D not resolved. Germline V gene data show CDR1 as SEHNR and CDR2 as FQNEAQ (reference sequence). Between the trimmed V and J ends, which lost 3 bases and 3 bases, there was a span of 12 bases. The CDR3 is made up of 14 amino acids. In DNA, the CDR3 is TGTGCCAGCAGCTTCAGTGACACCGTCTACGAGCAGTACTTC. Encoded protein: CASSFSDTVYEQYF.

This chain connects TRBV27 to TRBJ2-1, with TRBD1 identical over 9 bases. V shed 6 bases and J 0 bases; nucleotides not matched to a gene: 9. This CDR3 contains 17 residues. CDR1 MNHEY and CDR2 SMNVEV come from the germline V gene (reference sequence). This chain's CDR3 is CASRGQGSLSSYNEQFF. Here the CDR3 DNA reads TGTGCCAGCAGAGGACAGGGGTCCTTGAGCTCCTACAATGAGCAGTTCTTC.

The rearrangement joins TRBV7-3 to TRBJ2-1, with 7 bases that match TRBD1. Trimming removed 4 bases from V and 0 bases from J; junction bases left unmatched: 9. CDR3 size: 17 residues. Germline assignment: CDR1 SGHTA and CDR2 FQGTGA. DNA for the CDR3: TGTGCCAGCAGCTCCAGCCACAGGGGTATCTCCTACAATGAGCAGTTCTTC. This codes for CASSSSHRGISYNEQFF. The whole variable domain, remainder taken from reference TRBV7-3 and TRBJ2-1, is GAGVSQTPSNKVTEKGKYVELRCDPISGHTALYWYRQSLGQGPEFLIYFQGTGAADDSGLPNDRFFAVRPEGSVSTLKIQRTERGDSAVYLCASSSSHRGISYNEQFFGPGTRLTVL.

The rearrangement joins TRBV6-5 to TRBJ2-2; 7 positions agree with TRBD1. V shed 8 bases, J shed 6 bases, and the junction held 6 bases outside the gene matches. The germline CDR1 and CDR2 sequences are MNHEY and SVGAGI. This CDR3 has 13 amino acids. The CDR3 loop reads CASGQGVAGELFF. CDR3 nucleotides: TGTGCCAGCGGTCAGGGGGTCGCCGGGGAGCTGTTTTTT.

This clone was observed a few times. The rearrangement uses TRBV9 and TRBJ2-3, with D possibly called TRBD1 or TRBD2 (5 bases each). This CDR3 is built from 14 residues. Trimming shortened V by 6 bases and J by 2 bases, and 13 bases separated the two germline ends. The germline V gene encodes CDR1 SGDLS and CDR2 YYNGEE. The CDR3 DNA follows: TGTGCCAGCAACCTAAGGGGACCCACAGATACGCAGTATTTT. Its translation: CASNLRGPTDTQYF. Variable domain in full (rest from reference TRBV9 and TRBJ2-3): DSGVTQTPKHLITATGQRVTLRCSPRSGDLSVYWYQQSLDQGLQFLIQYYNGEERAKGNILERFSAQQFPDLHSELNLSSLELGDSALYFCASNLRGPTDTQYFGPGTRLTVL.

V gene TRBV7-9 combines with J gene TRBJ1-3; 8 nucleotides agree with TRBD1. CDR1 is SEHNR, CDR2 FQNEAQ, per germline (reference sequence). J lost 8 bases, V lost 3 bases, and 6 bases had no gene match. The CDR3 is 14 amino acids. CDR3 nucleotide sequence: TGTGCCAGCAGCTTTGGACAGGGTGTAGACACCATATATTTT. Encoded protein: CASSFGQGVDTIYF.

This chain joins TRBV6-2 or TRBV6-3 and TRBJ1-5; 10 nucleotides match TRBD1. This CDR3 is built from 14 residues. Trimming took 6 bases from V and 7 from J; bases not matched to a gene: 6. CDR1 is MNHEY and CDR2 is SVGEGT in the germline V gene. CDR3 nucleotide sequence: TGTGCCAGCAGCCCGGGACAGGGGCGGCAGCCCCAGCATTTT. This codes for CASSPGQGRQPQHF.